The next 5 T cell receptor beta chains were all read from a single sample in a study of cytomegalovirus exposure and HLA in healthy donors. 13 Jbeta primers and 60 Vbeta primers were used for the PCR. Profiled with immunoSEQ multiplex PCR; TCRdb holds only in-frame clones, not every one. The sample has approximately 70,000 clones; about 70% are singletons. Input material: PBMCs. These receptors all stem from a man aged 40-50 years in good health and CMV-seropositive.

CDR3 DNA: TGTGCCAGCAGTCCTTCCGGGACAGGAGTTGAAAAACTGTTTTTT. The encoded protein is CASSPSGTGVEKLFF. J is TRBJ1-4 and V is TRBV6-5; 8 nucleotides agree with TRBD1. V shed 5 bases and J 7 bases; nucleotides not matched to a gene: 9. Germline-derived CDR1 and CDR2 are MNHEY and SVGAGI. The CDR3 totals 15 residues.

This clone appeared once. The J gene is TRBJ1-1, the V gene TRBV10-3; perhaps TRBD1 as D (5 bases). The CDR3 is 14 residues long. Germline values: CDR1 ENHRY, CDR2 SYGVKD. Deletions cut 2 bases from V and 0 bases from J, with 7 bases between. In nucleotides, the CDR3 is TGTGCCATCAGTGAGGACAGCGTGAACACTGAAGCTTTCTTT. Its translation is CAISEDSVNTEAFF.

This clone was detected a few times. The V and J genes are TRBV7-9 and TRBJ1-1, with D tentatively TRBD1 (6 bases). The CDR3 is 14 amino acids. V was pared by 3 bases and J by 3 bases, with 11 bases between. Germline V gene lookup returns CDR1 SEHNR and CDR2 FQNEAQ (reference sequence). CDR3 loop: CASSFGRGDTEAFF. CDR3 bases: TGTGCCAGCAGCTTCGGCAGGGGAGACACTGAAGCTTTCTTT.

This clone was counted only a few times. The chain is built from TRBV4-3 and TRBJ1-2; the match to TRBD1 covers 12 bases. The CDR3 is 16 residues long. CDR1 is LGHNA, CDR2 YSLEER, per germline. Germline trimming cut 1 base from V and 4 bases from J; bases unmatched to any gene: 4. The CDR3 here is CASSQGGQGAFYGYTF. CDR3 sequence (DNA): TGCGCCAGCAGCCAAGGGGGACAGGGGGCTTTCTATGGCTACACCTTC.

The chain carries TRBV5-1 and TRBJ2-6; no firm D call. This CDR3 is built from 15 residues. Germline CDR1 reads SGHRS; CDR2 reads YFSETQ. Trimming cost V 0 bases and J 2 bases, with 6 bases left between them. CDR3 region: CASSLGGTGANVLTF. CDR3 nucleotide sequence: TGCGCCAGCAGCTTGGGAGGTACTGGGGCCAACGTCCTGACTTTC.